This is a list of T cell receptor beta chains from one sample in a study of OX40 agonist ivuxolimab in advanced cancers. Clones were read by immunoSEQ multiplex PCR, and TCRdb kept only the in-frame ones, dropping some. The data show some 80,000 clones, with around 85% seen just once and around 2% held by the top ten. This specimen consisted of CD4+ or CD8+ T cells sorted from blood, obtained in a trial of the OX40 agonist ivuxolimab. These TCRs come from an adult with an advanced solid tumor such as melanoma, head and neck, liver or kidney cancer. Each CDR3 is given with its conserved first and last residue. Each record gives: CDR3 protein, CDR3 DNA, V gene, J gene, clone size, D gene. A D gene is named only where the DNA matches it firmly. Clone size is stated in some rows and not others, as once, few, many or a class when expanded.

CASSDVLGRENTEAFF,TGTGCCAGCAGTGACGTTTTGGGCAGGGAGAACACTGAAGCTTTCTTT,TRBV25-1,TRBJ1-1,.,.
CASSLDRVGEQFF,TGCGCCAGCAGCTTGGACAGGGTGGGGGAGCAGTTCTTC,TRBV5-1,TRBJ2-1,.,.
CASSVLPGNTGELFF,TGTGCCAGCAGCGTACTTCCAGGGAACACCGGGGAGCTGTTTTTT,TRBV9,TRBJ2-2,.,.
CASSIGGGYRDPSGANVLTF,TGTGCCAGTAGTATAGGAGGAGGGTACAGGGATCCCTCTGGGGCCAACGTCCTGACTTTC,TRBV19,TRBJ2-6,.,.
CASSLNYRGRSTEAFF,TGTGCCAGCAGCCTCAATTACAGGGGGCGTAGCACTGAAGCTTTCTTT,TRBV7-6,TRBJ1-1,.,TRBD1
CASSRQGPNTEAFF,TGTGCCAGCAGCCGACAGGGACCGAACACTGAAGCTTTCTTT,TRBV11-2,TRBJ1-1,.,TRBD1
CASSLVWSSTDTQYF,TGTGCCAGCAGCTTAGTATGGTCTAGCACAGATACGCAGTATTTT,TRBV7-2,TRBJ2-3,.,.
CASSLVGTVSYEQYF,TGTGCCAGCAGCTTAGTGGGGACAGTCTCCTACGAGCAGTACTTC,TRBV7-2,TRBJ2-7,.,TRBD1
CASSPLGQHYEQYF,TGCGCCAGCAGCCCCCTCGGACAGCACTACGAGCAGTACTTC,TRBV5-1,TRBJ2-7,few,.
CASSPQTGQNIGANTGELFF,TGTGCCAGCAGCCCTCAAACGGGACAGAACATCGGGGCAAACACCGGGGAGCTGTTTTTT,TRBV14,TRBJ2-2,.,TRBD1
CASSSIGQGPTDTQYF,TGTGCCAGCAGTTCCATCGGACAGGGGCCCACAGATACGCAGTATTTT,TRBV28,TRBJ2-3,.,TRBD1
CASSRTGRSYNEQFF,TGTGCCAGCAGCCGGACAGGGCGATCCTACAATGAGCAGTTCTTC,TRBV5-4,TRBJ2-1,few,TRBD1
CASSLRGDDGYTF,TGTGCCAGCAGCCTACGGGGGGATGATGGCTACACCTTC,TRBV4-2,TRBJ1-2,once,.
CASSFTPGQEAFF,TGTGCCAGCAGCTTCACCCCCGGACAGGAAGCTTTCTTT,TRBV7-2,TRBJ1-1,.,.
CASRRGARTGELFF,TGCGCCAGCAGGCGGGGGGCGAGGACCGGGGAGCTGTTTTTT,TRBV5-1,TRBJ2-2,.,TRBD2
CATHFGGQSSGANVLTF,TGTGCCACCCATTTCGGGGGGCAGAGCTCTGGGGCCAACGTCCTGACTTTC,TRBV2,TRBJ2-6,.,.
CASQVDRWNEKLFF,TGTGCCAGCCAGGTGGACAGGTGGAATGAAAAACTGTTTTTT,TRBV2,TRBJ1-4,.,TRBD1
CASSLWADLTGELFF,TGTGCCAGCAGTTTATGGGCAGATTTAACCGGGGAGCTGTTTTTT,TRBV28,TRBJ2-2,.,.
CASSSGQVNEKLFF,TGTGCCAGCTCCTCGGGACAGGTTAATGAAAAACTGTTTTTT,TRBV18,TRBJ1-4,.,TRBD1
CASSFRGTLGPSDEKLFF,TGTGCCAGCAGCTTTAGGGGGACTTTGGGACCCAGCGACGAAAAACTGTTTTTT,TRBV5-5,TRBJ1-4,.,.
CASSSGQGRGGNTIYF,TGTGCCAGCAGCTCGGGACAGGGACGAGGTGGAAACACCATATATTTT,TRBV5-4,TRBJ1-3,.,TRBD1
CASSRGGWHTF,TGTGCCAGCAGTCGGGGTGGTTGGCACACCTTC,TRBV28,TRBJ1-2,few,.
CASSQVGQGLSGANVLTF,TGTGCCAGCTCTCAGGTTGGACAGGGACTCTCTGGGGCCAACGTCCTGACTTTC,TRBV7-9,TRBJ2-6,.,TRBD1
CASSDDRGYNSPLHF,TGTGCCAGCAGCGATGACAGGGGGTATAATTCACCCCTCCACTTT,TRBV7-9,TRBJ1-6,few,TRBD1
CASSLTGGPLGLMTGELFF,TGTGCCAGCAGCTTAACAGGGGGTCCTCTTGGTCTCATGACCGGGGAGCTGTTTTTT,TRBV11-3,TRBJ2-2,.,TRBD1
CASSQGQGYSPLHF,TGTGCCAGCAGTCAAGGACAGGGGTATTCACCCCTCCACTTT,TRBV27,TRBJ1-6,many,TRBD1
CASSQDRGGYTF,TGTGCCAGCAGCCAAGACAGGGGTGGCTACACCTTC,TRBV7-2,TRBJ1-2,.,TRBD1
CASSSDGHSDQPQHF,TGCGCCAGCAGCTCAGATGGACACAGTGATCAGCCCCAGCATTTT,TRBV5-1,TRBJ1-5,once,.
CASSTRGTGANVLTF,TGTGCCAGCAGCACGCGGGGAACTGGGGCCAACGTCCTGACTTTC,TRBV7-3,TRBJ2-6,.,.
CASSQDAGAGWNEQFF,TGCGCCAGCAGCCAAGATGCTGGAGCGGGGTGGAATGAGCAGTTCTTC,TRBV4-1,TRBJ2-1,.,TRBD2
CASSPSRDRQYF,TGTGCCAGCTCACCCTCCCGGGACAGGCAGTACTTC,TRBV18,TRBJ2-7,.,TRBD1
CASSDPSGLENEQFF,TGTGCCAGCAGTGATCCTAGCGGGTTGGAGAATGAGCAGTTCTTC,TRBV25-1,TRBJ2-1,once,TRBD2
CASSPGSGNTIYF,TGTGCCAGCTCACCGGGGTCTGGAAACACCATATATTTT,TRBV18,TRBJ1-3,.,.
CASSADGGGGNRNEQFF,TGTGCCAGCAGCGCCGATGGTGGCGGGGGGAACCGCAATGAGCAGTTCTTC,TRBV9,TRBJ2-1,.,TRBD2
CASSPGGGFGTGELFF,TGCGCCAGCAGCCCAGGGGGCGGATTTGGCACCGGGGAGCTGTTTTTT,TRBV4-3,TRBJ2-2,.,TRBD1
CASSADGTAEYEQYF,TGTGCCAGCAGCGCAGACGGGACAGCAGAGTACGAGCAGTACTTC,TRBV9,TRBJ2-7,.,TRBD1
CASSYSPGTSYEQYF,TGTGCCAGCAGTTACTCGCCAGGGACTTCCTACGAGCAGTACTTC,TRBV6-5,TRBJ2-7,once,.
CASRPPGGYGYTF,TGTGCCAGCAGACCCCCGGGAGGGTATGGCTACACCTTC,TRBV28,TRBJ1-2,.,.
CASSRVARGASTDTQYF,TGTGCCAGCAGCCGGGTTGCACGGGGGGCGAGCACAGATACGCAGTATTTT,TRBV5-6,TRBJ2-3,.,.
CASSWDRGVWQYF,TGCGCCAGCAGCTGGGACAGGGGGGTTTGGCAGTACTTC,TRBV4-1,TRBJ2-7,.,TRBD1
CASSFTTADTEAFF,TGTGCCAGCAGCTTTACAACGGCGGACACTGAAGCTTTCTTT,TRBV7-2,TRBJ1-1,.,.
CASSLVGQGGADTQYF,TGTGCCAGCAGCTTAGTAGGACAGGGCGGCGCAGATACGCAGTATTTT,TRBV7-9,TRBJ2-3,.,TRBD1
CASSYSQAGNQPQHF,TGTGCCAGCAGTTACTCCCAGGCGGGCAATCAGCCCCAGCATTTT,TRBV6-6,TRBJ1-5,.,.
CASSVGVGSGGRTDTQYF,TGTGCCAGCAGCGTAGGTGTGGGTAGCGGGGGGCGCACAGATACGCAGTATTTT,TRBV9,TRBJ2-3,.,TRBD2
CASSQEAGYTF,TGCGCCAGCAGCCAAGAGGCAGGCTACACCTTC,TRBV4-1,TRBJ1-2,.,.
CASGAWGGIYTF,TGTGCCAGTGGCGCCTGGGGGGGGATTTACACCTTC,TRBV19,TRBJ1-2,.,.
CASSPMTGVGTDTQYF,TGCGCCAGCAGCCCGATGACAGGGGTGGGCACAGATACGCAGTATTTT,TRBV5-1,TRBJ2-3,.,TRBD1
CASSLLRGSTDTQYF,TGTGCCAGCAGCTTATTGAGGGGGAGCACAGATACGCAGTATTTT,TRBV7-8,TRBJ2-3,.,.
CASSTRTGVNTEAFF,TGTGCCAGCAGTACCCGGACAGGGGTAAACACTGAAGCTTTCTTT,TRBV28,TRBJ1-1,.,TRBD1
CASSIGTAGTEAFF,TGTGCCAGTAGTATCGGGACAGCGGGTACTGAAGCTTTCTTT,TRBV19,TRBJ1-1,.,TRBD1
CASSSRGVKNIQYF,TGTGCCAGCAGTTCCAGGGGGGTCAAAAACATTCAGTACTTC,TRBV27,TRBJ2-4,.,.
CASSQALGGSPYEQYF,TGCGCCAGCAGCCAAGCTTTGGGGGGCTCCCCCTACGAGCAGTACTTC,TRBV4-3,TRBJ2-7,.,.
CASSTYGYTF,TGTGCCAGCAGTACCTATGGCTACACCTTC,TRBV28,TRBJ1-2,once,.
CASSPISDSPLHF,TGTGCCAGCTCACCAATTTCCGATTCACCCCTCCACTTT,TRBV18,TRBJ1-6,.,.
CASSAGDGVRGTEAFF,TGTGCCAGCAGCGCCGGAGATGGGGTAAGGGGGACTGAAGCTTTCTTT,TRBV9,TRBJ1-1,.,.
CASSYSLASPLHF,TGTGCCAGCAGTTACTCGTTGGCATCACCCCTCCACTTT,TRBV6-5,TRBJ1-6,.,.
CASSTGLYNSPLHF,TGTGCCAGCAGCACGGGTCTCTATAATTCACCCCTCCACTTT,TRBV7-2,TRBJ1-6,.,.
CAISARVAETQYF,TGTGCCATCAGTGCTCGGGTAGCGGAGACCCAGTACTTC,TRBV10-3,TRBJ2-5,.,.
CSVALGTGGANDGYTF,TGCAGCGTCGCCCTCGGGACAGGGGGCGCAAACGATGGCTACACCTTC,TRBV29-1,TRBJ1-2,.,TRBD1